This passage covers 26 T cell receptor beta chains from one sample sequenced in a study of PD-1 blockade in classical Hodgkin lymphoma. Exposure to brentuximab vedotin varied, and each patient had relapsed following autologous stem cell transplantation. PBMCs were thawed, and CD8+ T cells were then isolated from them by magnetic negative selection. The table came from immunoSEQ multiplex PCR; TCRdb's copy has only in-frame clones and leaves some out. The data contain 5,500 to 7,500 clones, around half of them singletons. The sequences come from CD8+ T cells from blood, collected at baseline. These receptors all stem from a human donor with classical Hodgkin lymphoma.

Regarding this clone: It may be a read error: a sequence one base away is much more abundant. The CDR3 nucleotides are TGCGCCAGCAGCCAAGCCCAGACAGGGCAAGCCTACGCGCAGTACTTC. Amino acid sequence: CASSQAQTGQAYAQYF. This sequence joins TRBV4-3 and TRBJ2-5; 7 nucleotides align to TRBD1. CDR1 is LGHNA, CDR2 YSLEER, per germline. CDR3 length equals 16 residues. With 1 base clipped from V and 11 bases from J, the junction kept 16 bases outside the gene matches.

This chain connects TRBV10-3 to TRBJ1-2; D remains ambiguous. The CDR3 sequence is 15 residues long. V was clipped by 6 bases and J by 4 bases, with 18 bases between them. Germline assignment: CDR1 ENHRY and CDR2 SYGVKD. The CDR3 loop reads CAISLDTGETYGYTF. The DNA of the CDR3 is TGTGCCATCAGCTTAGACACTGGAGAGACCTATGGCTACACCTTC.

The chain links TRBV27 to TRBJ1-1, with D possibly being TRBD1 (6 bases). This CDR3 has 13 amino acids. Germline V gives CDR1 MNHEY, CDR2 SMNVEV (reference sequence). Trimming removed 4 bases at V and 4 bases at J, with 10 bases between. The CDR3 loop is CASSSQGFTEAFF. The CDR3 coding sequence is TGTGCCAGCAGTTCCCAGGGGTTCACTGAAGCTTTCTTT.

The CDR3 DNA sequence: TGTGCCAGCAGCTTTCTGCCTCTTGCAACTAATGAAAAACTGTTTTTT. Encoded protein: CASSFLPLATNEKLFF. The chain is built from TRBV7-9 and TRBJ1-4; D unclear. CDR3 length equals 16 residues. The germline V gene encodes CDR1 SEHNR and CDR2 FQNEAQ (reference sequence). V was trimmed by 3 bases and J by 0 bases, leaving 11 bases between them.

There are a few counts of this clone. This chain connects TRBV2 to TRBJ1-5; perhaps TRBD1 as D (6 bases). Trimming cost V 3 bases and J 5 bases, with 8 bases left between them. The CDR3 consists of 13 residues. Germline V lookup: CDR1 SNHLY, CDR2 FYNNEI. This CDR3 reads CASSDRGHQPQHF. CDR3 in DNA: TGTGCCAGCAGTGACAGGGGACATCAGCCCCAGCATTTT.

The genes are TRBV9 and TRBJ2-7, with a possible D match to TRBD1 (5 bases). Trimming cost V 0 bases and J 2 bases, with 9 bases left between them. CDR1 and CDR2 from the germline V gene are SGDLS and YYNGEE. This CDR3 has 14 residues. Written as DNA, the CDR3 is TGTGCCAGCAGCGTAGATGGGGCCACCTACGAGCAGTACTTC. This sequence encodes CASSVDGATYEQYF.

The chain combines TRBV9 with TRBJ2-3; tentative D call: TRBD2 (7 bases). The CDR3 is 12 residues long. Germline values: CDR1 SGDLS, CDR2 YYNGEE. With 3 bases removed from V and 7 bases from J, the gap between germline ends came to 9 bases. The CDR3 loop is CASSEGGHTQYF. In nucleotides, the CDR3 is TGTGCCAGCAGCGAGGGGGGGCATACGCAGTATTTT.

By proportion, this clone is medium-sized. This rearrangement joins TRBV2 to TRBJ2-7, with 8 nucleotides matching TRBD1. The CDR3 runs 13 residues. Per germline, CDR1 SNHLY and CDR2 FYNNEI. Trimming cost V 4 bases and J 3 bases; bases outside gene matches: 2. The CDR3 DNA reads as TGTGCCAGCAGTGTCAGGGGGCTCTACGAGCAGTACTTC. This sequence encodes CASSVRGLYEQYF.

This clone was seen more than once but under ten times. V is TRBV11-3 and J is TRBJ2-1, with D hard to call. Germline V CDR1 and CDR2: SGHNT, YENEEA. Trimming removed 5 bases from V and 9 bases from J, with 8 bases in between. The CDR3 loop spans 11 amino acids. CDR3 sequence reads: CASSPGSEQFF. In DNA form, the CDR3 reads TGTGCCAGCAGCCCCGGCAGTGAGCAGTTCTTC.

The rearrangement links TRBV27 to TRBJ1-2, with D maybe TRBD1 (5 bases). There are 16 residues in the CDR3. The V gene lost 5 bases and the J gene lost 2 bases, with 18 bases spanning the gap. Germline V gene data show CDR1 as MNHEY and CDR2 as SMNVEV (reference sequence). Written as DNA, the CDR3 is TGTGCCAGCAGTGACAGTACAAGGACGGGGAACTATGGCTACACCTTC. The encoded protein is CASSDSTRTGNYGYTF.

This clone appeared a single time. The chain links TRBV19 to TRBJ2-7, with 9 bases identical to TRBD2. Per germline, CDR1 LNHDA and CDR2 SQIVND (reference sequence). The ends lost 2 bases at V and 3 bases at J; junction bases unmatched: 14. This CDR3 is built from 18 residues. In DNA, the CDR3 is TGTGCCAGTAGTATATACGGCGGGAGGGCCAAAGGATGCTACGAGCAGTACTTC. This translates into CASSIYGGRAKGCYEQYF. Full variable domain (missing parts from reference TRBV19 and TRBJ2-7): DGGITQSPKYLFRKEGQNVTLSCEQNLNHDAMYWYRQDPGQGLRLIYYSQIVNDFQKGDIAEGYSVSREKKESFPLTVTSAQKNPTAFYLCASSIYGGRAKGCYEQYFGPGTRLTVT.

Only a few counts were recorded for this clone. The gene calls are TRBV19 and TRBJ1-1, with a tentative D call TRBD1 (5 bases). V was pared by 3 bases and J by 6 bases, with 5 bases between. The germline gives CDR1 LNHDA, CDR2 SQIVND (reference sequence). The CDR3 runs to 11 residues. The CDR3: CASSMGAEAFF. CDR3 nucleotides: TGTGCCAGTAGTATGGGGGCTGAAGCTTTCTTT.

This clone occurred a few times. The chain is built from TRBV10-3 and TRBJ1-1; D perhaps matches TRBD1 (5 bases). Germline CDR1 reads ENHRY; CDR2 reads SYGVKD. V lost 5 bases, J lost 2 bases, and 12 bases lay in between. This CDR3 has 14 residues. Here the CDR3 reads CAISKDTGNTEAFF. In DNA, the CDR3 is TGTGCCATCAGTAAGGATACAGGAAACACTGAAGCTTTCTTT.

The CDR3, as DNA: TGTGCCAGCAGCTCGGACAGGGAATCCTACAATGAGCAGTTCTTC. This sequence encodes CASSSDRESYNEQFF. V and J are TRBV5-4 and TRBJ2-1; 8 nucleotides match TRBD1. Losses at the gene ends were 3 bases for V and 1 base for J; bases not matched to a gene: 3. This CDR3 region has 15 residues. Germline assignment: CDR1 SGHNT and CDR2 YYREEE (reference sequence).

This clone occurred a few times. This chain joins TRBV7-2 and TRBJ2-7; 8 nucleotides agree with TRBD1. The CDR3 loop spans 15 amino acids. Germline values: CDR1 SGHTA, CDR2 FQGNSA. J was trimmed by 2 bases and V by 5 bases; bases with no gene match: 8. Written as DNA, the CDR3 is TGTGCCAGCAGCGCATCCGGGACAGGCACCTACGAGCAGTACTTC. It specifies CASSASGTGTYEQYF. Combining the CDR3 with reference TRBV7-2 and TRBJ2-7 gives the whole variable domain GAGVSQSPSNKVTEKGKDVELRCDPISGHTALYWYRQSLGQGLEFLIYFQGNSAPDKSGLPSDRFSAERTGGSVSTLTIQRTQQEDSAVYLCASSASGTGTYEQYFGPGTRLTVT.

The chain employs TRBV7-9 and TRBJ1-2; D ambiguous. CDR3 size: 14 residues. The V end lost 5 bases, the J end lost 0 bases, and 10 bases lay between the germline ends. Germline values: CDR1 SEHNR, CDR2 FQNEAQ (reference sequence). Here the CDR3 reads CASSARPANYGYTF. The CDR3 DNA follows: TGTGCCAGCAGCGCGCGACCGGCTAACTATGGCTACACCTTC.

This clone was detected a few times. The chain is built from TRBV5-5 and TRBJ2-7; TRBD2 matches 7 bases. Germline values: CDR1 SGHKS, CDR2 YYEKEE (reference sequence). V was clipped by 1 base and J by 3 bases; unmatched bases: 16. This CDR3 has 18 amino acids. CDR3 nucleotide sequence: TGTGCCAGCAGCTTGTTTCCCCTAGCGGAACACCTAGTCTACGAGCAGTACTTC. Residues: CASSLFPLAEHLVYEQYF.

The chain has TRBV15 and TRBJ2-7; 8 nucleotides agree with TRBD1. V lost 4 bases to trimming and J lost 4 bases; unmatched junction nucleotides: 3. CDR1 and CDR2 from the germline V gene are LNHNV and YYDKDF (reference sequence). The CDR3 totals 13 residues. The CDR3 protein is CATSTRQGYEQYF. CDR3 nucleotides: TGTGCCACCAGCACAAGACAGGGGTACGAGCAGTACTTC. Looking up the rest from reference TRBV15 and TRBJ2-7 gives the full variable domain: DAMVIQNPRYQVTQFGKPVTLSCSQTLNHNVMYWYQQKSSQAPKLLFHYYDKDFNNEADTPDNFQSRRPNTSFCFLDIRSPGLGDTAMYLCATSTRQGYEQYFGPGTRLTVT.

This clone was picked up a small number of times. Written as DNA, the CDR3 is TGTGCCAGTAGTGTCCAGGGATATAGCAATCAGCCCCAGCATTTT. It translates to CASSVQGYSNQPQHF. This chain joins TRBV19 and TRBJ1-5; tentatively, D is TRBD1 (5 bases). The V gene's germline CDR1 is LNHDA and CDR2 SQIVND (reference sequence). The V and J ends lost 5 bases and 0 bases respectively, with 11 bases between them. This CDR3 contains 15 residues.

The J gene is TRBJ1-5, the V gene TRBV2; possible D gene TRBD1, 6 bases. The CDR3 spans 14 residues. V gave up 8 bases and J gave up 4 bases, with 15 bases separating them. Germline CDR1 SNHLY, CDR2 FYNNEI. The CDR3 sequence is CASDYDRRNQPQHF. The CDR3 DNA sequence: TGTGCCAGCGACTATGACAGGCGTAATCAGCCCCAGCATTTT.

This chain joins TRBV6-1 and TRBJ1-1, with D tentatively TRBD1 (5 bases). Trimming removed 7 bases from V and 3 bases from J, with 12 bases in between. CDR3 length equals 13 residues. Per germline, CDR1 MNHNS and CDR2 SASEGT. This CDR3 is CASMGGVDTEAFF. CDR3 in DNA: TGTGCCAGCATGGGGGGGGTGGACACTGAAGCTTTCTTT.

This clone was counted a few times. The chain combines TRBV7-2 with TRBJ1-1; D not certain. The CDR3 covers 12 residues. V was pared by 1 base and J by 8 bases, with 8 bases between. Germline V gives CDR1 SGHTA, CDR2 FQGNSA. In DNA, the CDR3 is TGTGCCAGCAGCTTAGTGTGGTCCGAAGCTTTCTTT. The encoded protein is CASSLVWSEAFF.

This rearrangement joins TRBV15 to TRBJ1-5, with 11 bases lining up with TRBD1. The CDR3 runs 18 residues. The trim removed 4 bases at V and 2 bases at J, leaving 10 bases unmatched. Germline V gene data show CDR1 as LNHNV and CDR2 as YYDKDF (reference sequence). The CDR3 bases are TGTGCCACCAGCAAAAGGACAGGGGGCGTCGTTGGCAATCAGCCCCAGCATTTT. Residues: CATSKRTGGVVGNQPQHF.

V and J are TRBV7-2 and TRBJ2-7; D is possibly TRBD2 (6 bases). Germline V gene data show CDR1 as SGHTA and CDR2 as FQGNSA. The CDR3 extends over 14 amino acids. Trimming cost V 1 base and J 5 bases, with 12 bases left between them. Here the CDR3 DNA reads TGTGCCAGCAGCTTAGGGCCTAGCGCCCACGAGCAGTACTTC. It yields the protein CASSLGPSAHEQYF.

This chain joins TRBV4-1 and TRBJ2-1, with a possible D match to TRBD2 (6 bases). The V end lost 0 bases, the J end lost 4 bases, and 16 bases lay between the germline ends. Per the germline V gene, CDR1 is MGHRA and CDR2 is YSYEKL. The CDR3 loop spans 17 amino acids. CDR3 DNA sequence: TGCGCCAGCAGCCAAGATAAAGTCGGGACTTATTACAATGAGCAGTTCTTC. Its protein is CASSQDKVGTYYNEQFF.

V usage is TRBV4-1 and J usage is TRBJ2-5; 8 bases map to TRBD2. The CDR3 runs 17 residues. CDR1 is MGHRA, CDR2 YSYEKL, per germline. V shed 2 bases and J 3 bases; nucleotides not matched to a gene: 11. Here the CDR3 reads CASSQSTSESVEETQYF. As DNA, the CDR3 is TGCGCCAGCAGCCAATCGACTAGCGAATCAGTGGAAGAGACCCAGTACTTC.